A selection of T cell receptor beta chains follows, all from one sample in a study of T cells in Graves' hyperthyroidism and ophthalmopathy. A single record per CDR3 protein comes from TCRdb applying MiXCR to the multiplex PCR reads. This table holds approximately 600,000 distinct CDR3 sequences, 12% to 15% found once. The specimen sequenced was blood. These receptors all stem from a woman between 18 and 30 years old with Graves' ophthalmopathy. Both conserved end residues are part of each CDR3. The D gene is left open where the match is weak. Clone size is given for some rows only: seen once, a few or many times, or a class if the clone is expanded.

clone size,J gene,D gene,V gene,CDR3 protein,CDR3 DNA
many,TRBJ2-1,.,TRBV27,CASSLSPTRYNEQFF,TGTGCCAGCAGTTTATCTCCGACTAGGTACAATGAGCAGTTCTTC
.,TRBJ1-1,.,TRBV20-1,CSALGGANTEAFF,TGCAGTGCCCTGGGCGGCGCGAACACTGAAGCTTTCTTT
many,TRBJ2-1,TRBD2,TRBV28,CASSLIASGIRGEQFF,TGTGCCAGCAGTTTAATCGCTAGCGGGATACGGGGTGAGCAGTTCTTC
many,TRBJ2-7,TRBD2,TRBV6-2/TRBV6-3,CASSYSGGRVYEQYF,TGTGCCAGCAGTTACTCCGGCGGGAGGGTCTACGAGCAGTACTTC
.,TRBJ2-7,TRBD2,TRBV29-1,CSSGLAGEQAYEQYF,TGCAGCTCCGGACTAGCGGGAGAGCAGGCCTACGAGCAGTACTTC
.,TRBJ1-1,.,TRBV29-1,CSVATTEAFF,TGCAGCGTCGCTACCACAGAAGCTTTCTTT
many,TRBJ2-1,TRBD1,TRBV2,CASSTQGIRAEQFF,TGTGCCAGCAGTACACAGGGGATTAGGGCTGAGCAGTTCTTC
many,TRBJ2-7,TRBD1,TRBV28,CTREEGQGYEQYF,TGTACCCGGGAAGAGGGACAGGGCTACGAGCAGTACTTC
many,TRBJ2-7,.,TRBV5-4,CASSFLGPTGRSYEQYF,TGTGCCAGCAGCTTCCTTGGGCCCACAGGGAGATCCTACGAGCAGTACTTC
many,TRBJ2-3,.,TRBV6-2/TRBV6-3,CASTRTGTDTQYF,TGTGCCAGCACCCGGACGGGCACAGATACGCAGTATTTT
many,TRBJ2-7,.,TRBV7-9,CASSSLRAYEQYF,TGTGCCAGCAGCTCATTGAGGGCCTACGAGCAGTACTTC
many,TRBJ1-5,TRBD1,TRBV20-1,CSAMGQGDQPQHF,TGCAGTGCAATGGGACAGGGGGACCAGCCCCAGCATTTT
.,TRBJ1-2,.,TRBV6-1,CASSPLNYGYTF,TGTGCCAGCAGTCCTCTTAACTATGGCTACACCTTC
.,TRBJ2-1,.,TRBV27,CASSLLGSPNEQFF,TGTGCCAGCAGTTTATTGGGCAGCCCCAATGAGCAGTTCTTC
.,TRBJ1-2,.,TRBV3-1,CASSVTVNYGYTF,TGTGCCAGCAGCGTGACAGTTAACTATGGCTACACCTTC
.,TRBJ1-6,.,TRBV10-1,CASRGNRDNSPLHF,TGCGCCAGCAGGGGTAACAGGGATAATTCACCCCTCCACTTT
many,TRBJ1-1,.,TRBV29-1,CSGDGATEAFF,TGCAGCGGTGACGGCGCAACTGAAGCTTTCTTT
many,TRBJ1-1,.,TRBV20-1,CSANPGPGNTEAFF,TGCAGTGCTAATCCGGGGCCGGGGAACACTGAAGCTTTCTTT
.,TRBJ1-1,.,TRBV6-5,CASSYSIPGQGWVTEAFF,TGTGCCAGCAGTTACTCGATACCCGGCCAGGGCTGGGTCACTGAAGCTTTCTTT
.,TRBJ2-1,TRBD2,TRBV20-1,CSAGSTSGISSYNEQFF,TGCAGTGCTGGGTCCACTAGCGGGATTAGCTCCTACAATGAGCAGTTCTTC
many,TRBJ1-2,TRBD1,TRBV12-3/TRBV12-4,CASSLAGPLGTGISDGYTF,TGTGCCAGCAGTTTAGCGGGGCCTCTCGGGACAGGGATAAGCGATGGCTACACCTTC
many,TRBJ2-5,.,TRBV2,CASSAKRKGETQYF,TGTGCCAGCAGCGCTAAGCGGAAGGGAGAGACCCAGTACTTC